A selection of T cell receptor beta chains follows, all from one sample in a study of tumor-infiltrating lymphocytes in primary liver carcinoma. MiXCR, applied by TCRdb to the multiplex PCR reads, yields one record per CDR3 protein. The sample contains about 190,000 distinct CDR3 sequences, around 85% of which appear only once. Sequenced: tumor tissue from primary liver carcinoma. The receptors derive from a man aged 35-49 years with primary liver carcinoma and hepatitis B virus infection. Each CDR3 is given with its conserved first and last residue. Fields, in order: J gene, D gene, V gene, clone size, CDR3 protein, CDR3 DNA. The D gene is left open where the match is weak. The size entry is marked missing in some rows and otherwise reads once, few, many or a size class.

j_gene: TRBJ2-7
d_gene: .
v_gene: TRBV11-1
abundance: few
CDR3aa: CASSLGPASESSYEQYF
CDR3nt: TGTGCCAGCAGCTTAGGGCCGGCGAGTGAAAGCTCCTATGAACAGTACTTC

j_gene: TRBJ2-7
d_gene: .
v_gene: TRBV6-2/TRBV6-3
abundance: .
CDR3aa: CASSYSSISYGQYF
CDR3nt: TGTGCCAGCAGTTACTCCTCCATCTCCTACGGACAGTACTTC

j_gene: TRBJ1-2
d_gene: .
v_gene: TRBV29-1
abundance: .
CDR3aa: CSVGAPSGSQVANYGYTF
CDR3nt: TGCAGCGTAGGGGCACCATCAGGAAGTCAAGTGGCTAACTATGGCTACACCTTC

j_gene: TRBJ2-1
d_gene: TRBD1
v_gene: TRBV6-2/TRBV6-3
abundance: many
CDR3aa: CASSYFTQGQVPFF
CDR3nt: TGTGCCAGCAGTTACTTTACGCAGGGACAGGTCCCGTTCTTC

j_gene: TRBJ1-5
d_gene: .
v_gene: TRBV12-3/TRBV12-4
abundance: once
CDR3aa: CASIPAEDSNQPQHF
CDR3nt: TGTGCCAGCATTCCAGCGGAGGATAGCAATCAGCCCCAGCATTTT

j_gene: TRBJ2-7
d_gene: TRBD1
v_gene: TRBV7-3
abundance: .
CDR3aa: CASSLASTGGHYEQYF
CDR3nt: TGTGCCAGCAGCTTAGCTTCGACAGGGGGCCATTACGAGCAGTACTTC

j_gene: TRBJ1-5
d_gene: .
v_gene: TRBV5-6
abundance: .
CDR3aa: CASSTQWGNQPQHF
CDR3nt: TGTGCCAGCAGCACCCAATGGGGAAATCAGCCCCAGCATTTT

j_gene: TRBJ1-2
d_gene: .
v_gene: TRBV6-5
abundance: .
CDR3aa: CVTLCLAAMHTF
CDR3nt: TGTGTCACCCTATGCCTTGCCGCAATGCACACCTTC

j_gene: TRBJ2-7
d_gene: .
v_gene: TRBV11-2
abundance: .
CDR3aa: CAISSLLAGMIYEQYF
CDR3nt: TGTGCCATCAGCTCCCTTCTCGCGGGAATGATCTACGAGCAGTACTTC

j_gene: TRBJ2-2
d_gene: .
v_gene: TRBV6-1
abundance: .
CDR3aa: CASNESVYTTGELFF
CDR3nt: TGTGCCAGCAATGAAAGCGTGTATACCACCGGGGAGCTGTTTTTT

j_gene: TRBJ2-2
d_gene: .
v_gene: TRBV4-2
abundance: .
CDR3aa: CASSQTRGTTGDLFF
CDR3nt: TGTGCCAGCAGCCAGACCCGGGGCACAACCGGGGATCTGTTTTTT

j_gene: TRBJ1-2
d_gene: .
v_gene: TRBV4-2
abundance: .
CDR3aa: CASSPRGDLNDGYAF
CDR3nt: TGTGCCAGCAGCCCGAGGGGGGATCTCAACGATGGATACGCCTTC

j_gene: TRBJ2-6
d_gene: .
v_gene: TRBV29-1
abundance: .
CDR3aa: CSVITEAGANVLTF
CDR3nt: TGCAGCGTCATCACAGAGGCTGGGGCCAACGTCCTGACTTTC

j_gene: TRBJ2-7
d_gene: .
v_gene: TRBV29-1
abundance: .
CDR3aa: CIVALWNSSYEQYF
CDR3nt: TGCATCGTCGCCCTTTGGAACAGCTCCTACGAGCAGTACTTC

j_gene: TRBJ2-2
d_gene: .
v_gene: TRBV11-2
abundance: .
CDR3aa: CASSHVRGRTGEMFF
CDR3nt: TGTGCCAGCAGCCATGTTCGGGGGAGGACCGGGGAGATGTTCTTT

j_gene: TRBJ2-1
d_gene: .
v_gene: TRBV14
abundance: .
CDR3aa: CASSHRQGGLLNEQFF
CDR3nt: TGTGCCAGCAGTCATCGGCAGGGGGGCCTGTTAAATGAGCAGTTCTTC

j_gene: TRBJ2-1
d_gene: TRBD2
v_gene: TRBV4-2
abundance: .
CDR3aa: CASIQASGLYNEQFF
CDR3nt: TGTGCCAGCATCCAAGCTAGCGGACTTTACAATGAGCAGTTCTTC

j_gene: TRBJ2-7
d_gene: .
v_gene: TRBV7-9
abundance: .
CDR3aa: CAGSPSHHLISYEQYF
CDR3nt: TGTGCAGGCAGCCCAAGCCATCACTTGATCTCCTACGAGCAGTACTTC

j_gene: TRBJ2-5
d_gene: TRBD2
v_gene: TRBV5-1
abundance: .
CDR3aa: CASSSYGLAREQETHYF
CDR3nt: TGCGCCAGTAGCTCCTACGGACTAGCGAGAGAGCAAGAGACCCATTACTTC

j_gene: TRBJ2-3
d_gene: TRBD2
v_gene: TRBV30
abundance: .
CDR3aa: CARSRLAFTDTQYF
CDR3nt: TGTGCCCGGAGCCGACTAGCATTCACAGATACGCAGTATTTT

j_gene: TRBJ2-5
d_gene: TRBD1
v_gene: TRBV5-1
abundance: once
CDR3aa: CASSLGGRGHETQYF
CDR3nt: TGCGCCAGCAGCTTGGGGGGCAGGGGGCACGAGACCCAGTACTTC

j_gene: TRBJ1-1
d_gene: .
v_gene: TRBV29-1
abundance: .
CDR3aa: CSGRRRGEDTVAFF
CDR3nt: TGCAGTGGCCGCCGGAGGGGGGAGGACACTGTAGCTTTCTTT

j_gene: TRBJ2-2
d_gene: .
v_gene: TRBV5-8
abundance: .
CDR3aa: CASSLSGAQNTRELFF
CDR3nt: TGTGCCAGCAGCTTGTCAGGGGCTCAGAACACCAGGGAGCTGTTTTTT

j_gene: TRBJ2-1
d_gene: .
v_gene: TRBV29-1
abundance: .
CDR3aa: CSFTGTQGSFNEQFF
CDR3nt: TGCAGCTTCACTGGGACACAGGGCTCCTTCAATGAGCAGTTCTTC

j_gene: TRBJ2-7
d_gene: .
v_gene: TRBV20-1
abundance: .
CDR3aa: CSASPTSWTSEQYF
CDR3nt: TGCAGTGCTAGCCCCACTAGCTGGACAAGCGAGCAGTACTTC

j_gene: TRBJ1-2
d_gene: .
v_gene: TRBV6-1
abundance: .
CDR3aa: CASSELPNYGYTF
CDR3nt: TGTGCCAGCAGCGAACTTCCAAACTATGGTTACACCTTC

j_gene: TRBJ2-2
d_gene: TRBD2
v_gene: TRBV4-3
abundance: medium-sized
CDR3aa: CASSQDSPGLAGLGELFF
CDR3nt: TGCGCCAGCAGCCAAGATAGCCCGGGACTAGCGGGCCTGGGGGAGCTGTTTTTT

j_gene: TRBJ2-5
d_gene: .
v_gene: TRBV29-1
abundance: .
CDR3aa: CSVKAWGPQYTQYF
CDR3nt: TGCAGCGTCAAGGCTTGGGGACCCCAGTATACCCAGTACTTC

j_gene: TRBJ1-1
d_gene: .
v_gene: TRBV27
abundance: .
CDR3aa: CASSTSRSPEGFF
CDR3nt: TGTGCCAGCAGTACCTCCCGTTCCCCTGAAGGTTTCTTT

j_gene: TRBJ2-5
d_gene: .
v_gene: TRBV7-3
abundance: .
CDR3aa: CASSFGTGIGETQYF
CDR3nt: TGTGCCAGCAGCTTCGGGACGGGAATTGGAGAGACCCAGTACTTC

j_gene: TRBJ2-3
d_gene: TRBD1
v_gene: TRBV6-1
abundance: many
CDR3aa: CASRDDRGPGDTQYF
CDR3nt: TGTGCCAGCAGAGACGACAGGGGGCCGGGAGATACGCAGTATTTT

j_gene: TRBJ2-2
d_gene: TRBD2
v_gene: TRBV7-9
abundance: many
CDR3aa: CASRPQAGETGELFF
CDR3nt: TGTGCCAGCAGACCACAAGCGGGAGAAACCGGGGAGCTGTTTTTT